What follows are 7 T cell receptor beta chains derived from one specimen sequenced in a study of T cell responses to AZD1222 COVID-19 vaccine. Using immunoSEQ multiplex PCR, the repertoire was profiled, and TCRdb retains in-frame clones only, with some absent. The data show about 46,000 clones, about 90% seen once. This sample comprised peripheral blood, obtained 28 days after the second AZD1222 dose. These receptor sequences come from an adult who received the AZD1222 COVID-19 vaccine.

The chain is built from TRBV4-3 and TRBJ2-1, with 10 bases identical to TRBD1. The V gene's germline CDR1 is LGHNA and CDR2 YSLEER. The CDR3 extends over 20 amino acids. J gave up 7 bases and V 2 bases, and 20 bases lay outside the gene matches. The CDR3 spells CASSQYRDRGLATGKNEQFF. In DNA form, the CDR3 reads TGCGCCAGCAGCCAATACCGGGACAGGGGCTTGGCAACCGGGAAAAATGAGCAGTTCTTC.

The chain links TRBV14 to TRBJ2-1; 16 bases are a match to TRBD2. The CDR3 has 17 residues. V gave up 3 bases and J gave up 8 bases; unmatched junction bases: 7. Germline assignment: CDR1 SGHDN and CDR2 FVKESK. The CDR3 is CASSQLPGTSGRDEQFF. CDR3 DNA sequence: TGTGCCAGCAGCCAGCTCCCCGGGACTAGCGGGAGGGATGAGCAGTTCTTC.

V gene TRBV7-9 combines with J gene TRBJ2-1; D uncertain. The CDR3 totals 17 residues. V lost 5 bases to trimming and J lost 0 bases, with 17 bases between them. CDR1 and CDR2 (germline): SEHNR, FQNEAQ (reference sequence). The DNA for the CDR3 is TGTGCCAGCAGCCCCCGGCCCAGGCAAAGCTCCTACAATGAGCAGTTCTTC. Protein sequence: CASSPRPRQSSYNEQFF. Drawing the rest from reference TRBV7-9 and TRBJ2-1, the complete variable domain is DTGVSQNPRHKITKRGQNVTFRCDPISEHNRLYWYRQTLGQGPEFLTYFQNEAQLEKSRLLSDRFSAERPKGSFSTLEIQRTEQGDSAMYLCASSPRPRQSSYNEQFFGPGTRLTVL.

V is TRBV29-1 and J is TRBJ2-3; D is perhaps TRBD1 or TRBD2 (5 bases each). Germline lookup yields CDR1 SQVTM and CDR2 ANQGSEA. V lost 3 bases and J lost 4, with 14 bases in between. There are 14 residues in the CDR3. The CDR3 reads CSVESLVGADTQYF. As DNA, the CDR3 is TGCAGCGTTGAGTCTCTGGTGGGGGCAGATACGCAGTATTTT.

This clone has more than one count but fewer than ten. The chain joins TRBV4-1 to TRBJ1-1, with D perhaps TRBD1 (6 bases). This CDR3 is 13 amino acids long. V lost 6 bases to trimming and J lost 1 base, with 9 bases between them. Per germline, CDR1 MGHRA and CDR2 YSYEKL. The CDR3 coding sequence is TGCGCCAGCAGTCGGACAGCGAACACTGAAGCTTTCTTT. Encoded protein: CASSRTANTEAFF.

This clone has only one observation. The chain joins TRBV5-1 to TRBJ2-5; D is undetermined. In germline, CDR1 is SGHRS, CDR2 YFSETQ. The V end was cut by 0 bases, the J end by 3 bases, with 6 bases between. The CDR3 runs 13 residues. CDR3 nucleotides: TGCGCCAGCAGCTTGGGTGCAGAAGAGACCCAGTACTTC. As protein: CASSLGAEETQYF.

CDR3 in DNA: TGTGCCAGCAGTGGAAACAGGAACTACGAGCAGTACTTC. Translated: CASSGNRNYEQYF. The chain employs TRBV2 and TRBJ2-7, with D perhaps matching TRBD1 (5 bases). The germline gives CDR1 SNHLY, CDR2 FYNNEI. The CDR3 consists of 13 residues. V was clipped by 4 bases and J by 3 bases, with 10 bases between them.